The T cell receptor (beta chain) under discussion was sequenced for a study of blood T cell repertoires in COVID-19. Study background: The United States, Italy and Spain provided the acute and convalescent COVID-19 samples. In each case, the material was cDNA or gDNA derived from T cells, B-cell-depleted T cells, or PBMCs.

The CDR3 consists of 15 residues. Germline V gives CDR1 MDHEN, CDR2 SYDVKM. Trimming stripped 4 bases from V and 2 bases from J, with 15 bases between. Per the original data handling: Amplification of reference gene primers was used by the study to estimate nucleated cell counts. This table comes from immunoSEQ multiplex PCR, and its TCRdb copy is limited to in-frame clones, with some not included. V and J calls and clone size are given by that table; D and trimming were obtained from the DNA. Seen here are about 96,000 clones, approximately 84% observed once, and the top ten hold 15% to 20%. The rearrangement joins TRBV28 to TRBJ2-7; possible D gene TRBD2, 7 bases. What was sequenced was peripheral blood. This TCR derives from a woman in her sixties or seventies with acute or convalescent COVID-19. The CDR3 here is CASSSTGGGTYEQYF. DNA of the CDR3: TGTGCCAGCAGTTCGACAGGCGGGGGAACCTACGAGCAGTACTTC.